These T cell receptor beta chains were read from a single sample in a study of cytomegalovirus exposure and HLA in healthy donors. Sequenced by immunoSEQ multiplex PCR; TCRdb stores in-frame clones only, minus some. The table lists 65,000 to 80,000 clones, approximately 69% of them singletons. Sequencing was performed on PBMCs. The receptors here all came from a man aged 40-50 years in good health and CMV-seropositive. CDR3s include the opening cysteine and the closing phenylalanine or tryptophan. Fields, in order: CDR3 protein, CDR3 DNA, V gene, D gene, J gene, clone size. A D gene is named only where the DNA matches it firmly. Clone size, where shown, is once, few, many, or a class for clones that have expanded.

CDR3aa: CASSQGEGNEKLFF
CDR3nt: TGTGCCAGCAGCCAAGGGGAGGGAAATGAAAAACTGTTTTTT
v_gene: TRBV4-2
d_gene: NA
j_gene: TRBJ1-4
abundance: NA

CDR3aa: CSVVGQGYEQYF
CDR3nt: TGCAGCGTTGTCGGCCAGGGCTACGAGCAGTACTTC
v_gene: TRBV29-1
d_gene: NA
j_gene: TRBJ2-7
abundance: NA

CDR3aa: CASSQDRGGYGYTF
CDR3nt: TGCGCCAGCAGCCAAGATCGGGGTGGCTATGGCTACACCTTC
v_gene: TRBV4-3
d_gene: NA
j_gene: TRBJ1-2
abundance: NA

CDR3aa: CASSSTTTYNEQFF
CDR3nt: TGTGCCAGCAGCTCGACTACCACCTACAATGAGCAGTTCTTC
v_gene: TRBV11-2
d_gene: NA
j_gene: TRBJ2-1
abundance: NA

CDR3aa: CASSLVVSTGELFF
CDR3nt: TGCGCCAGCAGCTTGGTCGTTAGCACCGGGGAGCTGTTTTTT
v_gene: TRBV5-1
d_gene: NA
j_gene: TRBJ2-2
abundance: NA

CDR3aa: CASRDSGGGGTEAFF
CDR3nt: TGTGCCAGTAGGGACAGCGGTGGTGGGGGCACTGAAGCTTTCTTT
v_gene: TRBV19
d_gene: NA
j_gene: TRBJ1-1
abundance: NA

CDR3aa: CASSSARERVAGELFF
CDR3nt: TGTGCCAGCAGCTCCGCGCGGGAGCGGGTGGCCGGGGAGCTGTTTTTT
v_gene: TRBV5-4
d_gene: TRBD2
j_gene: TRBJ2-2
abundance: few

CDR3aa: CASRRGLAGKYNEQFF
CDR3nt: TGTGCCAGCAGGAGAGGACTAGCGGGAAAATACAATGAGCAGTTCTTC
v_gene: TRBV11-2
d_gene: TRBD2
j_gene: TRBJ2-1
abundance: once

CDR3aa: CASSQDFRGTQYF
CDR3nt: TGCGCCAGCAGCCAAGATTTTAGGGGGACCCAGTACTTC
v_gene: TRBV4-1
d_gene: NA
j_gene: TRBJ2-5
abundance: NA

CDR3aa: CASSASGTVLSYEQYF
CDR3nt: TGTGCCAGCAGTGCTAGCGGGACCGTACTTTCCTACGAGCAGTACTTC
v_gene: TRBV6-1
d_gene: TRBD2
j_gene: TRBJ2-7
abundance: NA

CDR3aa: CASSERGARTEAFF
CDR3nt: TGTGCCAGCAGTGAGCGGGGGGCAAGAACTGAAGCTTTCTTT
v_gene: TRBV25-1
d_gene: NA
j_gene: TRBJ1-1
abundance: few

CDR3aa: CASSHPGTGIDEQYF
CDR3nt: TGTGCCAGCAGCCATCCCGGGACAGGGATCGACGAGCAGTACTTC
v_gene: TRBV5-4
d_gene: TRBD1
j_gene: TRBJ2-7
abundance: NA

CDR3aa: CASSTSDRDSNQPQHF
CDR3nt: TGTGCCAGCAGCACTTCAGACAGGGATAGCAATCAGCCCCAGCATTTT
v_gene: TRBV21-1
d_gene: NA
j_gene: TRBJ1-5
abundance: NA

CDR3aa: CASSPPGGGARDTQYF
CDR3nt: TGTGCCAGCAGCCCGCCTGGCGGGGGGGCCAGGGATACGCAGTATTTT
v_gene: TRBV11-2
d_gene: TRBD2
j_gene: TRBJ2-3
abundance: NA

CDR3aa: CASSQQASITYNEQFF
CDR3nt: TGTGCCAGCAGCCAACAGGCCTCTATAACCTACAATGAGCAGTTCTTC
v_gene: TRBV5-5
d_gene: NA
j_gene: TRBJ2-1
abundance: few

CDR3aa: CASGLSPPTSGPLGEQYF
CDR3nt: TGTGCTAGTGGTTTGTCACCCCCGACTAGCGGGCCCCTGGGCGAGCAGTACTTC
v_gene: TRBV12-5
d_gene: TRBD2
j_gene: TRBJ2-7
abundance: NA

CDR3aa: CASRRQGDTEAFF
CDR3nt: TGTGCCAGCAGGCGACAGGGGGACACTGAAGCTTTCTTT
v_gene: TRBV5-4
d_gene: TRBD1
j_gene: TRBJ1-1
abundance: few

CDR3aa: CASSLEGRGGEKLFF
CDR3nt: TGTGCCAGCAGTTTAGAGGGCAGGGGAGGGGAAAAACTGTTTTTT
v_gene: TRBV27
d_gene: NA
j_gene: TRBJ1-4
abundance: NA

CDR3aa: CASSPGQVAYEQYF
CDR3nt: TGTGCCAGCAGCCCTGGACAGGTGGCCTACGAGCAGTACTTC
v_gene: TRBV7-6
d_gene: TRBD1
j_gene: TRBJ2-7
abundance: NA

CDR3aa: CASSGQGANQETQYF
CDR3nt: TGTGCCAGTTCCGGACAGGGGGCGAACCAAGAGACCCAGTACTTC
v_gene: TRBV18
d_gene: TRBD1
j_gene: TRBJ2-5
abundance: NA

CDR3aa: CATGRGNNEQFF
CDR3nt: TGTGCCACCGGAAGGGGTAACAATGAGCAGTTCTTC
v_gene: TRBV6-5
d_gene: NA
j_gene: TRBJ2-1
abundance: once

CDR3aa: CASSTDGTTRRWFF
CDR3nt: TGTGCCAGCAGTACCGATGGGACTACAAGGAGGTGGTTCTTC
v_gene: TRBV28
d_gene: TRBD2
j_gene: TRBJ2-1
abundance: NA

CDR3aa: CASTDRTANTEAFF
CDR3nt: TGTGCCAGCACCGACCGGACAGCAAACACTGAAGCTTTCTTT
v_gene: TRBV2
d_gene: NA
j_gene: TRBJ1-1
abundance: NA

CDR3aa: CASSQDRTGYGYTF
CDR3nt: TGCGCCAGCAGCCAAGATCGGACAGGCTATGGCTACACCTTC
v_gene: TRBV4-3
d_gene: TRBD1
j_gene: TRBJ1-2
abundance: NA

CDR3aa: CASSLSSGVSYTDTQYF
CDR3nt: TGTGCCAGCAGTCTCTCCAGCGGGGTTAGCTATACAGATACGCAGTATTTT
v_gene: TRBV28
d_gene: TRBD2
j_gene: TRBJ2-3
abundance: once

CDR3aa: CASSLTTGGRRYSNQPQHF
CDR3nt: TGTGCCAGTAGCCTCACGACAGGGGGGCGCCGATATAGCAATCAGCCCCAGCATTTT
v_gene: TRBV19
d_gene: TRBD1
j_gene: TRBJ1-5
abundance: NA

CDR3aa: CAWSGGVGETQYF
CDR3nt: TGTGCCTGGTCCGGGGGGGTGGGGGAGACCCAGTACTTC
v_gene: TRBV30
d_gene: TRBD2
j_gene: TRBJ2-5
abundance: NA

CDR3aa: CASSPSGTTYEQYF
CDR3nt: TGTGCCAGCAGCCCTAGCGGGACGACCTACGAGCAGTACTTC
v_gene: TRBV5-6
d_gene: TRBD2
j_gene: TRBJ2-7
abundance: NA

CDR3aa: CASSRGGNLEEKLFF
CDR3nt: TGTGCCAGCAGCCGCGGAGGGAATTTAGAAGAAAAACTGTTTTTT
v_gene: TRBV28
d_gene: NA
j_gene: TRBJ1-4
abundance: NA

CDR3aa: CASSLPSTGGPAYEQYF
CDR3nt: TGTGCCAGCAGCTTACCATCCACGGGGGGGCCCGCCTACGAGCAGTACTTC
v_gene: TRBV11-3
d_gene: TRBD2
j_gene: TRBJ2-7
abundance: few

CDR3aa: CAWSRDRISYEQYF
CDR3nt: TGTGCCTGGTCCCGGGACAGGATCTCCTACGAGCAGTACTTC
v_gene: TRBV30
d_gene: TRBD1
j_gene: TRBJ2-7
abundance: few

CDR3aa: CASSTGTGYGYTF
CDR3nt: TGTGCCAGTAGTACTGGGACAGGCTATGGCTACACCTTC
v_gene: TRBV19
d_gene: TRBD1
j_gene: TRBJ1-2
abundance: NA

CDR3aa: CASSQDGPFSYNEQFF
CDR3nt: TGTGCCAGCAGCCAAGATGGGCCCTTCTCCTACAATGAGCAGTTCTTC
v_gene: TRBV4-2
d_gene: NA
j_gene: TRBJ2-1
abundance: once

CDR3aa: CASKLAGGGGDTQYF
CDR3nt: TGTGCCAGCAAATTAGCGGGAGGTGGGGGAGATACGCAGTATTTT
v_gene: TRBV6-5
d_gene: TRBD2
j_gene: TRBJ2-3
abundance: NA

CDR3aa: CATSRIDMGYGYTF
CDR3nt: TGTGCCACCAGCAGAATCGACATGGGCTATGGCTACACCTTC
v_gene: TRBV15
d_gene: NA
j_gene: TRBJ1-2
abundance: NA

CDR3aa: CASSLRFGDNLQETQYF
CDR3nt: TGTGCCAGCAGCTTAAGATTTGGGGACAACCTCCAAGAGACCCAGTACTTC
v_gene: TRBV7-8
d_gene: NA
j_gene: TRBJ2-5
abundance: NA

CDR3aa: CASSFRGLGSPLHF
CDR3nt: TGTGCCAGCAGCTTCAGGGGTCTAGGTTCACCCCTCCACTTT
v_gene: TRBV7-9
d_gene: NA
j_gene: TRBJ1-6
abundance: few

CDR3aa: CASSRGGVYQPQHF
CDR3nt: TGTGCCAGCAGCCGGGGGGGGGTCTATCAGCCCCAGCATTTT
v_gene: TRBV5-6
d_gene: NA
j_gene: TRBJ1-5
abundance: NA

CDR3aa: CASSLALSTGELFF
CDR3nt: TGTGCCAGCAGCTTAGCACTGTCCACCGGGGAGCTGTTTTTT
v_gene: TRBV7-2
d_gene: NA
j_gene: TRBJ2-2
abundance: few

CDR3aa: CASSPAQGGKAEAFF
CDR3nt: TGTGCCAGCAGCCCCGCGCAGGGGGGAAAGGCTGAAGCTTTCTTT
v_gene: TRBV4-2
d_gene: TRBD1
j_gene: TRBJ1-1
abundance: NA

CDR3aa: CASSLEGTGGQPQHF
CDR3nt: TGTGCCAGCAGTTTAGAGGGGACAGGGGGTCAGCCCCAGCATTTT
v_gene: TRBV28
d_gene: TRBD1
j_gene: TRBJ1-5
abundance: once

CDR3aa: CASSIYQNSPLHF
CDR3nt: TGTGCCAGTAGTATATACCAGAATTCACCCCTCCACTTT
v_gene: TRBV19
d_gene: NA
j_gene: TRBJ1-6
abundance: NA

CDR3aa: CASSRQGAGELFF
CDR3nt: TGTGCCAGCAGCCGACAGGGGGCCGGGGAGCTGTTTTTT
v_gene: TRBV14
d_gene: TRBD1
j_gene: TRBJ2-2
abundance: NA

CDR3aa: CASKASGVTDTQYF
CDR3nt: TGTGCCAGCAAAGCTAGCGGGGTCACAGATACGCAGTATTTT
v_gene: TRBV6-4
d_gene: TRBD2
j_gene: TRBJ2-3
abundance: once

CDR3aa: CASSPNGQRSGANVLTF
CDR3nt: TGTGCCAGCAGCCCTAACGGACAGCGCTCTGGGGCCAACGTCCTGACTTTC
v_gene: TRBV7-9
d_gene: NA
j_gene: TRBJ2-6
abundance: few

CDR3aa: CASSLSGGEGGYTF
CDR3nt: TGTGCCAGCAGTTTAAGCGGGGGCGAGGGGGGCTACACCTTC
v_gene: TRBV28
d_gene: NA
j_gene: TRBJ1-2
abundance: NA

CDR3aa: CASRPTGYTGELFF
CDR3nt: TGTGCCAGTAGACCGACAGGGTACACCGGGGAGCTGTTTTTT
v_gene: TRBV19
d_gene: TRBD1
j_gene: TRBJ2-2
abundance: NA